The 8 T cell receptor beta chains given below trace back to one sample, sequenced in a study of blood T cell repertoires in COVID-19 (dated by TCRdb to 2018 to 2021). The library was made by the immunoSEQ multiplex PCR assay. TCRdb retrieved this table from immuneACCESS and kept in-frame rearrangements only. Not all clones are present; in checked studies, unresolved V genes account for under half, and no reason is known for the remainder. The sample table lists around 140,000 clones, roughly 90% of them with a count of one. The ten largest make up less than 4.5% of the sample. What was sequenced was PBMCs or T cells enriched from blood (not recorded which). The receptor set was obtained from a man over 45 who had recovered from COVID-19.

This chain links TRBV5-1 with TRBJ2-5; D not resolved. The CDR3 runs 15 residues. V was trimmed by 2 bases and J by 2 bases, leaving 13 bases between them. Germline V lookup: CDR1 SGHRS, CDR2 YFSETQ. CDR3 sequence reads: CASSFDKSGQETQYF. Written as DNA, the CDR3 is TGCGCCAGCAGCTTTGACAAGTCTGGACAAGAGACCCAGTACTTC.

This chain links TRBV7-2 with TRBJ2-1; 11 positions match TRBD2. V lost 5 bases, J lost 5 bases, and 8 bases stayed unmatched. CDR3 length: 16 residues. The germline CDR1 and CDR2 sequences are SGHTA and FQGNSA. CDR3 nucleotide sequence: TGTGCCAGCAGCAGAACCCCGACTAGCGGGAACAATGAGCAGTTCTTC. This sequence encodes CASSRTPTSGNNEQFF. The variable domain in full, with the rest retrieved from reference TRBV7-2 and TRBJ2-1, is GAGVSQSPSNKVTEKGKDVELRCDPISGHTALYWYRQSLGQGLEFLIYFQGNSAPDKSGLPSDRFSAERTGGSVSTLTIQRTQQEDSAVYLCASSRTPTSGNNEQFFGPGTRLTVL.

The chain couples TRBV3-1 (or the pseudogene TRBV3-2) to TRBJ2-1; TRBD2 aligns across 12 bases. V was pared by 5 bases and J by 10 bases, with 3 bases of the junction left unmatched. This CDR3 has 13 amino acids. Germline CDR1 and CDR2: LGHDT and YNNKEL (reference sequence). CDR3 protein: CASSGLAGYEQFF. CDR3 nucleotides: TGTGCCAGCAGCGGACTAGCGGGGTACGAGCAGTTCTTC.

The chain is built from TRBV21-1 and TRBJ1-5; the table assigns TRBD1, which was not confirmed against the DNA. TRBV21-1 counts as a pseudogene. CDR3 length: 15 residues. Here the CDR3 reads CARPTDRRPYQPQHF. In DNA, the CDR3 is TGTGCCAGGCCTACGGACAGAAGGCCCTATCAGCCCCAGCATTTT.

V is TRBV6-5 and J is TRBJ2-2; possibly TRBD1 for D (5 bases). The CDR3 consists of 15 residues. Germline V lookup: CDR1 MNHEY, CDR2 SVGAGI. The V end was cut by 5 bases, the J end by 1 base, with 11 bases between. As DNA, the CDR3 is TGTGCCAGCAGTATTAAGACAGTGAACACCGGGGAGCTGTTTTTT. Protein sequence: CASSIKTVNTGELFF.

V is TRBV20-1 and J is TRBJ1-1; no clear D gene. The V gene lost 3 bases and the J gene lost 3 bases, with 8 bases spanning the gap. CDR1 and CDR2 (germline): DFQATT, SNEGSKA (reference sequence). This CDR3 has 12 amino acids. The CDR3 protein is CSASTQYTEAFF. DNA for the CDR3: TGCAGTGCTAGTACACAGTACACTGAAGCTTTCTTT.

The chain recombines TRBV7-2 with TRBJ1-4; 8 nucleotides agree with TRBD1. There are 15 residues in the CDR3. Trimming removed 4 bases from V and 7 bases from J; junction bases left unmatched: 8. Germline V lookup: CDR1 SGHTA, CDR2 FQGNSA. CDR3 nucleotide sequence: TGTGCCAGCAGCTCGCCGACAGGGGTGTCTGAAAAACTGTTTTTT. The encoded protein is CASSSPTGVSEKLFF.

V and J are TRBV28 and TRBJ2-7; no definite D call. V lost 5 bases and J 5 bases, leaving 13 bases between the germline ends. There are 13 residues in the CDR3. Germline CDR1 is MDHEN and CDR2 is SYDVKM. The CDR3 spells CASSAPQQNEQYF. The CDR3 DNA reads as TGTGCCAGCAGTGCCCCCCAACAGAACGAGCAGTACTTC.